Listed below are T cell receptor beta chains from one sample, sequenced in a study of T cells after yellow fever vaccination. MiXCR, run by TCRdb on the 5' RACE reads, gives a single entry per CDR3 protein. The table lists under 550,000 distinct CDR3 sequences, about a fifth of them singletons. This specimen was PBMCs, taken about 21 days after the first yellow fever vaccination. The receptors stem from a man aged 18 to 30 who received the YFV17D yellow fever vaccine. Each CDR3 is given with its conserved first and last residue.

j_call v_call cdr3_aa
TRBJ2-7 TRBV3-1 CASSRDSTYEQYF
TRBJ2-1 TRBV5-8 CASRAGGTRFNEQFF
TRBJ2-7 TRBV27 CASGTGAPYEQYF
TRBJ2-7 TRBV5-1 CASSFRDTYPYEQYF
TRBJ1-3 TRBV24-1 CATSAPGPGNTIYF
TRBJ2-1 TRBV7-3 CASSLISYNEQFF
TRBJ2-5 TRBV7-6 CASSDSGIQETQYF
TRBJ2-2 TRBV3-1 CASCSRDAHTGELFF
TRBJ1-2 TRBV5-1 CASSLGLGLNYGYTF
TRBJ2-1 TRBV7-2 CASSIQGAENNEQFF